This T cell receptor beta chain was retrieved from a study of shared clonotypes between healthy human individuals (dated by TCRdb to the early 2020s). The study in broad terms: The cohort comprised a couple of women and a few men aged 18 to 49 years. For each donor, CD4 naive and CD4 memory were each given three plates, CD8 naive was given two plates, and CD8 memory was given one plate. To estimate repertoire size and how much clonotype sharing occurs between individuals, the study deeply sequenced the blood TCR repertoires of 4 to 6 healthy adults. Different laboratories and diverse techniques were used to prepare libraries and sequence TCR repertoires, to increase sequencing depth and limit assay-specific biases. Leukapheresis yielded between about 0.85 and 10 billion PBMCs per donor.

Reading the germline V gene gives CDR1 SGHRS and CDR2 YFSETQ. The CDR3 measures 18 amino acids from cysteine to phenylalanine. Kept here is only the CDR3 DNA, which spans 54 bases and is read in frame from base 1. Relative to germline, V is missing 4 bases and J is missing 10 bases, with 15 bases of the junction outside any gene match. The donors were healthy, HIV-negative adults who had no recently reported acute infections or vaccinations. Only Caucasian adults living in Nashville, Tennessee, USA were represented among the donors. CD4+ T cells were enriched through magnetic negative selection, after which naive cells were positively selected on CD45RA and the remaining negative fraction served as the memory subset. Blood was collected by leukapheresis, and PBMCs were isolated by Ficoll-Histopaque density gradient centrifugation and then cryopreserved in liquid nitrogen vapor phase. Analytical flow cytometry was used to check the purity and quantity of each magnetically sorted T cell population. Genomic DNA was isolated from each sorted fraction and quantified by UV absorbance on a Nanodrop 2000c.

The paper's findings and limits, for the study overall: Sampling was restricted to blood, and TCR repertoires in tissue are likely to differ from TCR repertoires in blood. Based on pairwise subsampling, the degree of clonotype sharing among donors was expected to be affected by sequencing depth. Compared with non-shared clonotypes, clonotypes shared by all four sorted-subset donors had higher generation probabilities. Because the study included only a small number of donors, the genetic and exposure-history diversity represented was limited. Across a few donors, roughly 5% of naive CD4, approximately 3.6% of naive CD8, 2.3% of memory CD4, and about 0.44% of memory CD8 clonotypes were shared. Even with the large sequencing depth, rarefaction of the sorted-subset datasets indicated that sequencing was incomplete. Naive subsets generally had larger estimated clonotype richness than memory subsets did.

Using the deep immunoSEQ assay, TCR CDR3 regions were amplified from genomic DNA by multiplex PCR. Genomic DNA extracted from each cell subset was distributed evenly over all wells of several immunoSEQ 96-well plates, and each plate served as one replicate. Each replicate PCR for sorted subsets received approximately 200 ng genomic DNA, equal to around 32,000 T cell genomes. The purified libraries were quantified using a Qubit 3.0 fluorometer, sized with a Bioanalyzer 2100, and then quantified again using the KAPA Library Quantification kit. Each immunoSEQ 96-well plate was sequenced on its own single-read 150-cycle Illumina NextSeq 550 flow cell. In the source study's methods: Because only junctional sequences without quality scores were contained in the immunoSEQ output, filtering matching that applied to full-length reads could not be performed. To assign V/J genes and CDR3, sequences were annotated using PyIR, a Python wrapper for IgBLAST v1.9, with IMGT germline references. Any read was removed if the V/J assignment was weak (E-value above 1e-6), the CDR3 was missing, or the read contained stop codons, out-of-frame junctions, or ambiguous translated residues. V3J clonotypes were defined by identical inferred V gene, J gene, and CDR3 amino acid sequence. Percentage overlap between repertoires was calculated by dividing the number of shared unique clonotypes by the size of the smaller repertoire. Repertoire richness was assessed with RTK rarefaction, the Chao1 estimator, and Recon v2.1 estimates of unobserved clonotypes. Generation probabilities were computed with OLGA for all TCRbeta clonotypes obtained by the gDNA method from several donors. In its TCRdb copy, this immuneACCESS table keeps in-frame sequences only and misses some clones. Where compared with another copy, unresolved V genes explain less than half of these, and the others have no known cause. Clonal size and the V and J genes are those of that table, whereas D and trimming came from the DNA. The sample table holds under 1,100,000 clones, of which around 74% were seen once. The ten biggest clones cover 1.2% to 1.5% of the sample.

About this clone itself: This receptor's antigen is unknown. Base qualities were left out, and no much larger clone turns up one base away.

The sample comprised memory CD4+ T cells sorted from blood. In the paper's terms, the cell subset or site label means: CD45RA-negative fraction. The rearranged chain carries TRBV5-1 and TRBJ2-3; 16 of the junction bases match TRBD2. The sequence came from a man aged 18 to 29 in good health. The DNA sequence is given as TGCGCCAGCAGCCCCGGGACTAGCGGGAGGGCCGGGGAAACTTCGCAGTATTTT. Its product reads: CASSPGTSGRAGETSQYF.